The sequence of this TCR beta chain was determined in a study of blood T cell repertoires in COVID-19. CDR1 and CDR2 (germline): SGHRS, YFSETQ. V shed 4 bases and J shed 1 base, with 8 bases lying between them. The CDR3 length is 13 residues. Concerning this clone: The identical CDR3 is also encoded by other nucleotide sequences in the sample.

Sequencing used immunoSEQ multiplex PCR; TCRdb keeps in-frame clones, though not all of them. The sample lists approximately 130,000 clones, about 75% occurring once. The sample consisted of peripheral blood. The receptor was isolated from a man of 80 years or more with acute or convalescent COVID-19. This chain uses TRBV5-1 with TRBJ1-2, with D perhaps TRBD1 (6 bases). The CDR3 DNA reads as TGCGCCAGCAGCCCGGACAGTAACTATGGCTACACCTTC. It translates to CASSPDSNYGYTF.